The 5 T cell receptor beta chains in this list originate from one sample, sequenced in a study of response to subunit inactivated influenza vaccine. From the RT-PCR reads, TCRdb called clonotypes with MiXCR, one entry per CDR3 protein. The repertoire includes 650,000 to 850,000 distinct CDR3 sequences, around 14% of them detected once, and less than 7% sits in the top ten. Specimen: PBMCs from blood, collected 14 to 15 days before vaccination. Source of these receptors: a man aged 45-65 years who received an inactivated influenza vaccine.

Only a few counts were recorded for this clonotype. The genes are TRBV14 and TRBJ2-2; D gene unclear. The length of the CDR3 is 15 residues. Germline V gives CDR1 SGHDN, CDR2 FVKESK. With 2 bases removed from V and 4 bases from J, the gap between germline ends came to 11 bases. The CDR3 here is CASSQRTWGTGELFF. The CDR3 region has the DNA TGTGCCAGCAGCCAAAGGACGTGGGGCACCGGGGAGCTGTTTTTT.

This chain connects TRBV2 to TRBJ1-1, with 7 bases fitting TRBD1. This CDR3 region has 13 residues. J gave up 6 bases and V 6 bases, and 7 bases lay outside the gene matches. Germline loops: CDR1 SNHLY, CDR2 FYNNEI. The CDR3 spells CASSAGGLAEAFF. The CDR3 DNA sequence: TGTGCCAGCAGCGCAGGGGGTCTCGCTGAAGCTTTCTTT.

This clonotype was picked up one time. The gene calls are TRBV30 and TRBJ2-2, with 8 bases aligning to TRBD1. Trimming cost V 5 bases and J 4 bases; bases outside gene matches: 9. The length of the CDR3 is 15 residues. Germline CDR1 GTSNPN, CDR2 SVGIG (reference sequence). The CDR3 sequence: CAWSSWDRLTGELFF. Here the CDR3 DNA reads TGTGCCTGGTCTTCATGGGACAGGCTCACCGGGGAGCTGTTTTTT.

The rearrangement links TRBV12-3 or TRBV12-4 to TRBJ2-1; 7 nucleotides line up with TRBD2. The length of the CDR3 is 15 residues. The trim removed 2 bases at V and 4 bases at J, leaving 5 bases unmatched. CDR3 nucleotide sequence: TGTGCCAGCAGTTTAATTCGGGGGGTTTACAATGAGCAGTTCTTC. Translation gives CASSLIRGVYNEQFF.

The V call is TRBV6-2 or TRBV6-3, the J call TRBJ1-5, with 9 bases aligning to TRBD1. The CDR3 spans 16 residues. The V segment lost 2 bases and the J segment 6 bases; nucleotides outside the gene matches: 8. Germline assignment: CDR1 MNHEY and CDR2 SVGEGT. The CDR3 spells CASSYGGTGLAQPQHF. In nucleotides, the CDR3 is TGTGCCAGCAGTTACGGCGGGACAGGGTTGGCTCAGCCCCAGCATTTT.